This TCR beta chain is drawn from a study of shared clonotypes between healthy human individuals. Notes on the study in general: The sampled material consisted only of blood, and tissue repertoires are likely to differ.

With respect to this clone: Antigen specificity is unknown.

This table comes from immunoSEQ multiplex PCR, and its TCRdb copy is limited to in-frame clones, with some not included. The sample yields millions of clones, about 93% seen once. Germline trimming cut 1 base from V and 6 bases from J; bases unmatched to any gene: 10. CDR1 is LGHNA, CDR2 YSLEER, per germline. The CDR3 runs to 16 residues. Selected positively for CCR7 and CD45RO-negative, naive CD8 cells excluded terminally differentiated effector memory CD45RA+ cells. The sample consisted of naive CD8+ T cells from PBMCs. V usage is TRBV4-3 and J usage is TRBJ2-7, with 9 bases that match TRBD1. This clonotype was sampled from a man aged 18 to 35 in good health. Some clones in this sample may be carry-over from other donors' samples. DNA of the CDR3: TGCGCCAGCAGCCAAGGATCGGGACAGGGAGTCGGCGAGCAGTACTTC. Amino acid sequence: CASSQGSGQGVGEQYF.